A selection of T cell receptor beta chains follows, all from one sample in a study of response to subunit inactivated influenza vaccine. TCRdb recomputed calls from the RT-PCR reads with MiXCR, one row per CDR3 protein. The table has some 500,000 distinct CDR3 sequences, approximately 17% seen once. This sample comprised CD4+ T cells sorted from PBMCs, obtained about 23 months after vaccination. The source of these receptors is a man aged 50 to 69 who received an inactivated influenza vaccine. CDR3s leave out the opening cysteine and the closing phenylalanine or tryptophan. A D gene is named only where the DNA matches it firmly.

J,V,D,CDR3
TRBJ1-1,TRBV10-2,NA,ASSERLGTTSLNTEAF
TRBJ1-6,TRBV30,TRBD1,AWGQGPNSPLH
TRBJ1-3,TRBV9,NA,ASSVADTASSGNTIY
TRBJ2-1,TRBV20-1,TRBD1,SATPWTGQSHDEQF
TRBJ2-1,TRBV7-9,NA,ASTRKGGNNEQF
TRBJ2-7,TRBV10-1,TRBD1,ASSAGTGRYEQY
TRBJ2-3,TRBV9,NA,ASSVGLTSTDTQY
TRBJ2-4,TRBV5-1,NA,ASSFGGRNIQY
TRBJ2-2,TRBV18,TRBD1,ASSPLGQGPNTGELF
TRBJ1-5,TRBV20-1,NA,SAPILPTGYSNQPQH
TRBJ2-1,TRBV12-3/TRBV12-4,NA,ASSPSVSVNEQF
TRBJ1-1,TRBV5-1,NA,ASKGDGYTEAF
TRBJ2-7,TRBV7-9,TRBD2,ASSLAHSASGSYEQY
TRBJ2-1,TRBV29-1,TRBD2,SVGAGGLNEQF
TRBJ1-4,TRBV12-3/TRBV12-4,NA,ASSVGGATNEKLF
TRBJ1-3,TRBV11-2,NA,ASSLWETNSGNTIY
TRBJ1-6,TRBV7-2,NA,ASSSGNDSPLH
TRBJ2-2,TRBV20-1,NA,SAPGRLNTGELF
TRBJ2-7,TRBV28,NA,ASSKDSSYEQY